Listed below are T cell receptor beta chains from one sample, sequenced in a study of shared clonotypes between healthy human individuals. TCRdb's table, derived via immunoSEQ multiplex PCR, lists solely in-frame clones and lacks some. The repertoire holds approximately 620,000 clones, with 97% as singletons. Sequenced input: naive CD4+ T cells sorted from blood. The source is a woman aged 25-40 years in good health. Both conserved end residues are part of each CDR3.

J | V | CDR3
TRBJ2-7 | TRBV15 | CATSRGVAVVLGEQYF
TRBJ2-3 | TRBV4-1 | CASSQAGQITDTQYF
TRBJ2-1 | TRBV6-6 | CASSYSGGTNNEQFF
TRBJ2-1 | TRBV15 | CATSRDFAADEQFF
TRBJ2-5 | TRBV6-6 | CASTRREQETQYF
TRBJ2-4 | TRBV2 | CASSEARRNRNIQYF
TRBJ2-3 | TRBV6-5 | CASSLFWSTDTQYF
TRBJ2-1 | TRBV10-3 | CAIARQGSYNEQFF
TRBJ2-7 | TRBV29-1 | CSVEASETPYEQYF
TRBJ2-7 | TRBV7-2 | CASSFGPGLVEQYF
TRBJ1-1 | TRBV14 | CASRPTGGGDTEAFF
TRBJ2-3 | TRBV19 | CASSIEGTGADTQYF
TRBJ2-7 | TRBV5-4 | CASSPSGESSYEQYF
TRBJ2-5 | TRBV6-5 | CASSSGQGVAETQYF